The entry that follows covers one TCR beta chain sequence. Its antigen is still unknown. These data are taken from a study of CD8+ T cells in alopecia areata. Overall study context: Treatment of the treated patients consisted of oral tofacitinib, 5 to 10 mg twice daily. Findings and limits, study-wide: Clonality exceeded that of normal scalp in lesional scalp, most notably in alopecia totalis/universalis. Sharing of TCRs across patients appeared less clear than in mice, possibly for HLA-related reasons.

Alopecia areata patients gave lesional scalp punch biopsies and peripheral blood samples. The CDR3 consists of 15 residues. Per the germline V gene, CDR1 is MNHEY and CDR2 is SMNVEV (reference sequence). V lost 2 bases, J lost 2 bases, and 12 bases lay in between. cDNA prepared by RNA extraction and subsequent reverse transcription served as the template for sequencing. Sequenced by immunoSEQ multiplex PCR; TCRdb stores in-frame clones only, minus some. The data show about 150,000 clones, with 40% to 50% seen just once and about 6.4% held by the top ten. This chain joins TRBV27 and TRBJ2-5; the D gene is possibly TRBD1 (6 bases). Source material: CD4+ T cells sorted from blood. The receptor comes from a human donor with alopecia areata. CDR3 residues: CASSLSLRGQETQYF. In DNA, the CDR3 is TGTGCCAGCAGTTTAAGTCTCAGGGGTCAAGAGACCCAGTACTTC.